This T cell receptor beta chain was captured in a study of cytomegalovirus exposure and HLA in healthy donors. This PCR relied on a set of 60 Vbeta primers and 13 Jbeta primers. Some clones are missing from TCRdb's copy, which holds only in-frame ones; the method was immunoSEQ multiplex PCR. The data show roughly 100,000 clones, 65% to 80% seen once. Note on this clone: Its antigen remains unidentified.

Findings of the study overall: TCR beta chains associated with HLA were, in a later analysis, more clonally expanded than equally common others.

The CDR3 covers 14 residues. Germline V gene data show CDR1 as SGDLS and CDR2 as YYNGEE. V shed 0 bases and J 7 bases; nucleotides not matched to a gene: 3. Sequenced material: PBMCs. The sequence came from a male donor in good health and CMV-seronegative. The chain recombines TRBV9 with TRBJ1-4, with TRBD1 matching over 7 bases. CDR3: CASSVGAGGEKLFF. The CDR3 DNA reads as TGTGCCAGCAGCGTAGGGGCAGGGGGTGAAAAACTGTTTTTT.